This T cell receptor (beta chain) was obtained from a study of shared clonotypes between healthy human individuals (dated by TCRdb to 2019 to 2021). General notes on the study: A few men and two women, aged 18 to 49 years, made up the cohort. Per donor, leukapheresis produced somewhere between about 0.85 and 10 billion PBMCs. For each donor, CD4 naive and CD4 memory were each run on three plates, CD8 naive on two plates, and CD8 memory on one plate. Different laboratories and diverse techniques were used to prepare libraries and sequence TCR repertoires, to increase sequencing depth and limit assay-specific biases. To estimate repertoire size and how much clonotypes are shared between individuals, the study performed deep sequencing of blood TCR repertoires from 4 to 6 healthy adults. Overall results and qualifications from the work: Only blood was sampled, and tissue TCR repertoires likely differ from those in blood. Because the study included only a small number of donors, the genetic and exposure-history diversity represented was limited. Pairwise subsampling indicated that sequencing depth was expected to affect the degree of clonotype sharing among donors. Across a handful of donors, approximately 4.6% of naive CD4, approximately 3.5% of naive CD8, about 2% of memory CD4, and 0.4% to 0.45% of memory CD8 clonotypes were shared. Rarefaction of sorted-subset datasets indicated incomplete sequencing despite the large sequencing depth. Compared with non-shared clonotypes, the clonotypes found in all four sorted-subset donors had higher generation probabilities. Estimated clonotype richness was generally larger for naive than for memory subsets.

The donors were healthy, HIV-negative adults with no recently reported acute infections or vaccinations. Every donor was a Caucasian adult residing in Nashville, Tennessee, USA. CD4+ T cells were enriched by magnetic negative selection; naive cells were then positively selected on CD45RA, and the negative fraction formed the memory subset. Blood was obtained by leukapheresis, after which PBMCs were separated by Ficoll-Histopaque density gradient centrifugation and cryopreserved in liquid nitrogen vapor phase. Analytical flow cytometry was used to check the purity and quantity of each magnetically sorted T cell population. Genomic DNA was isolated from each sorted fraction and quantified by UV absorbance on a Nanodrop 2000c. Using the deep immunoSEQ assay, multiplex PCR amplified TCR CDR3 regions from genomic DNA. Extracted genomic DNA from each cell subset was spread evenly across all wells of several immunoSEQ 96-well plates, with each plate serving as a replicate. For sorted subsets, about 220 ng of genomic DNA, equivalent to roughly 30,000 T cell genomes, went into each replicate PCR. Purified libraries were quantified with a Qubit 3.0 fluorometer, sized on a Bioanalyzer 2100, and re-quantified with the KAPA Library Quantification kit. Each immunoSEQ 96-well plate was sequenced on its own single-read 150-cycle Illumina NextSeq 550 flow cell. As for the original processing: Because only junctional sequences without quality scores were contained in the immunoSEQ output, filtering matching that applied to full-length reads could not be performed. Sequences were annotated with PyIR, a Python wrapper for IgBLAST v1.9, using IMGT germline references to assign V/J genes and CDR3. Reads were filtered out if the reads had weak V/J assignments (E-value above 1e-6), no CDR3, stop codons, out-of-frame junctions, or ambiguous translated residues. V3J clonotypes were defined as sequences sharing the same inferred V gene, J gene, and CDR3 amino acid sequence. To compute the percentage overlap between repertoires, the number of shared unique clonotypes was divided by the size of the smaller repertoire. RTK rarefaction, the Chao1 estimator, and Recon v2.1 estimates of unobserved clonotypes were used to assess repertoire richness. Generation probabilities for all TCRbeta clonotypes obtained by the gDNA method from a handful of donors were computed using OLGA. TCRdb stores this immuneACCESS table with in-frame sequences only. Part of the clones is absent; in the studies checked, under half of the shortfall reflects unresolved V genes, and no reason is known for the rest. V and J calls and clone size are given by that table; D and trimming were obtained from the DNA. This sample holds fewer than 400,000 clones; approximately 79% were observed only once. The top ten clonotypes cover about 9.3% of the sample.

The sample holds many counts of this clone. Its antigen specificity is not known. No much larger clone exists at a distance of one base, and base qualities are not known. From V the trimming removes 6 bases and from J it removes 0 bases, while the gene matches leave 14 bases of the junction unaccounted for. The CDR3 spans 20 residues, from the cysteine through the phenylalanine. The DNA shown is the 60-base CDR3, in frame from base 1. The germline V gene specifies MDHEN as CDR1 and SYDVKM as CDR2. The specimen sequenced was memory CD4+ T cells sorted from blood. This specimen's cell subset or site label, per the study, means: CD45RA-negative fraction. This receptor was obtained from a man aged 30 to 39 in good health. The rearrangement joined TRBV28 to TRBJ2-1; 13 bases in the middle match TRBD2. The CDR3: CASRASRLAGGGGSYNEQFF. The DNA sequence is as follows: TGTGCCAGCAGAGCATCCCGACTAGCGGGAGGTGGTGGCTCCTACAATGAGCAGTTCTTC.